This entry lists 21 T cell receptor beta chains sequenced from one sample in a study of T cell repertoires in cytomegalovirus infection. TCRdb reprocessed the reads with MiXCR, giving one entry per CDR3 protein. The sample shows some 150,000 distinct CDR3 sequences, around 32% of them seen only once. These receptors are not linked to any known antigen. Sequenced material: CD8+ T cells from cultured PBMCs, taken from culture after CMV antigen stimulation. These receptors were taken from a human donor in good health (CMV status not recorded). Some clones in this sample may be carry-over from other donors' samples.

V is TRBV7-6 and J is TRBJ1-1; 7 bases are shared with TRBD1. The germline CDR1 and CDR2 sequences are SGHVS and FNYEAQ. There are 13 residues in the CDR3. The V and J ends lost 5 bases and 4 bases, in that order; junction bases with no gene match: 4. CDR3 nucleotides: TGTGCCAGCAGCACAGACAGGGCCACTGAAGCTTTCTTT. Residues: CASSTDRATEAFF.

The V call is TRBV5-1, the J call TRBJ2-1; D gene ambiguous. The ends were cut back, 0 bases at V and 9 bases at J, with 4 bases in the middle. The CDR3 is 11 amino acids. The germline V gene encodes CDR1 SGHRS and CDR2 YFSETQ. The CDR3 spells CASSLVPEQFF. The CDR3 DNA reads TGCGCCAGCAGCTTGGTTCCTGAGCAGTTCTTC.

This clonotype showed up just once. V usage is TRBV27 and J usage is TRBJ1-1; D not certain. Germline-derived CDR1 and CDR2 are MNHEY and SMNVEV (reference sequence). V was clipped by 2 bases and J by 5 bases, with 15 bases between them. The CDR3 runs to 15 residues. CDR3 loop: CASSLMGGWRTEAFF. CDR3 nucleotides: TGTGCCAGCAGTTTAATGGGAGGCTGGCGTACTGAAGCTTTCTTT.

The V and J genes are TRBV2 and TRBJ2-1; 11 nucleotides align to TRBD2. Germline trimming cut 5 bases from V and 3 bases from J; bases unmatched to any gene: 6. Germline V gene sequence: CDR1 SNHLY, CDR2 FYNNEI. The CDR3 totals 16 residues. In DNA, the CDR3 is TGTGCCAGCAGTCTAGCGGGGGGACCTCTCTACAATGAGCAGTTCTTC. Translating it yields CASSLAGGPLYNEQFF.

This clonotype was seen only a few times. The rearrangement links TRBV11-2 to TRBJ1-4; D may be TRBD1 (6 bases). V dropped 1 base and J dropped 5 bases, with 17 bases sitting between them. The CDR3 is 17 residues long. The germline V gene has CDR1 SGHAT and CDR2 FQNNGV. Written as DNA, the CDR3 is TGTGCCAGCAGCTTAGCACCGCACAGGGAAGTGAATGAAAAACTGTTTTTT. Its translation: CASSLAPHREVNEKLFF.

This clonotype was seen a few times. The chain combines TRBV20-1 with TRBJ1-2; 10 bases match TRBD1. With 6 bases clipped from V and 3 bases from J, the junction kept 4 bases outside the gene matches. Germline V gene lookup returns CDR1 DFQATT and CDR2 SNEGSKA (reference sequence). The CDR3 runs to 13 residues. In DNA, the CDR3 is TGCAGTGCAACTGGACAGGGGGACTATGGCTACACCTTC. Encoded protein: CSATGQGDYGYTF.

This clonotype was counted a few times. This chain uses TRBV19 with TRBJ2-1, with D perhaps assigned TRBD1 or TRBD2 (5 bases each). The CDR3 has 13 residues. Trimming removed 2 bases at V and 9 bases at J, with 11 bases between. Germline V gene lookup returns CDR1 LNHDA and CDR2 SQIVND (reference sequence). In DNA, the CDR3 is TGTGCCAGTAGTATATTGGGGGAAACTGAGCAGTTCTTC. This gives the protein CASSILGETEQFF.

V gene TRBV20-1 combines with J gene TRBJ1-5; D is ambiguous. Trimming took 3 bases from V and 5 from J, leaving 17 bases between them. Germline CDR1 DFQATT, CDR2 SNEGSKA (reference sequence). The CDR3 consists of 15 residues. CDR3 sequence (DNA): TGCAGTGCTAGTACGTCATTGGGGTTCGATCAGCCCCAGCATTTT. Protein sequence: CSASTSLGFDQPQHF.

The genes are TRBV6-1 and TRBJ2-7; tentative D call: TRBD2 (7 bases). Germline-derived CDR1 and CDR2 are MNHNS and SASEGT. The CDR3 extends over 14 amino acids. The V end lost 7 bases, the J end lost 4 bases, and 17 bases lay between the germline ends. The CDR3 nucleotides read TGTGCCAGCACCTTGGGGGGCGGGGGTTACGAGCAGTACTTC. Translating gives CASTLGGGGYEQYF.

This clonotype was observed a handful of times. The rearrangement joins TRBV19 to TRBJ2-7; a weak D match, TRBD2 (5 bases). Trimming removed 5 bases at V and 6 bases at J, with 20 bases between. This CDR3 spans 15 amino acids. Germline CDR1 reads LNHDA; CDR2 reads SQIVND (reference sequence). The CDR3 sequence: CASSLLFTGNGEQYF. CDR3 nucleotide sequence: TGTGCCAGTAGTCTCCTCTTTACGGGGAACGGCGAGCAGTACTTC.

The chain joins TRBV5-1 to TRBJ1-3; D is possibly TRBD1 (5 bases). There are 14 residues in the CDR3. Germline CDR1 reads SGHRS; CDR2 reads YFSETQ. Trimming took 5 bases from V and 0 from J, leaving 9 bases between them. CDR3 residues: CASRQGASGNTIYF. CDR3 coding DNA: TGCGCCAGCAGGCAGGGCGCCTCTGGAAACACCATATATTTT. The full variable domain, with the rest looked up from reference TRBV5-1 and TRBJ1-3, is KAGVTQTPRYLIKTRGQQVTLSCSPISGHRSVSWYQQTPGQGLQFLFEYFSETQRNKGNFPGRFSGRQFSNSRSEMNVSTLELGDSALYLCASRQGASGNTIYFGEGSWLTVV.

This chain connects TRBV7-2 to TRBJ2-7; 7 positions agree with TRBD1. The CDR3 has 15 amino acids. Germline V gene lookup returns CDR1 SGHTA and CDR2 FQGNSA. The junction had 12 bases not matched to a gene; V was cut back by 4 bases and J by 6 bases. The DNA of the CDR3 is TGTGCCAGCAGCTCAGTGACAGGGTTGAGTCTCGAGCAGTACTTC. Its translation: CASSSVTGLSLEQYF.

This clonotype was counted ten times or more. CDR3 nucleotides: TGTGCCAGCAGCTTAGATTCCAGGGGTTTAGGCTACGAGCAGTACTTC. It codes for CASSLDSRGLGYEQYF. The chain links TRBV7-2 to TRBJ2-7; D perhaps matches TRBD1 (6 bases). Per the germline V gene, CDR1 is SGHTA and CDR2 is FQGNSA. The CDR3 covers 16 residues. Trimming pared 1 base from V and 3 bases from J, leaving 16 bases between.

This chain connects TRBV12-3 or TRBV12-4 to TRBJ2-1, with 8 bases that match TRBD1. The CDR3 has 13 residues. Trimming at V came to 5 bases and at J to 6 bases, leaving 3 bases not matched to a gene. The CDR3 sequence: CASSPTGGNEQFF. The DNA for the CDR3 is TGTGCCAGCAGTCCAACAGGGGGCAATGAGCAGTTCTTC.

The chain joins TRBV27 to TRBJ1-1; possibly TRBD1 for D (5 bases). Trimming removed 2 bases at V and 6 bases at J, with 10 bases between. The CDR3 totals 13 residues. Germline V gene sequence: CDR1 MNHEY, CDR2 SMNVEV (reference sequence). For the CDR3, the DNA is TGTGCCAGCAGTTTAGGGTCCAGGGCTGAAGCTTTCTTT. Its translation: CASSLGSRAEAFF.

The genes are TRBV12-3 or TRBV12-4 and TRBJ2-5; tentatively, D is TRBD1 (5 bases). V dropped 5 bases and J dropped 3 bases, with 10 bases sitting between them. The CDR3 loop spans 13 amino acids. The CDR3 DNA follows: TGTGCCAGCAGTGGCGACAGTAAAGAGACCCAGTACTTC. Its protein is CASSGDSKETQYF.

The J gene is TRBJ2-1, the V gene TRBV28, with D possibly TRBD1 on 6 matching bases. The germline V gene has CDR1 MDHEN and CDR2 SYDVKM. Trimming took off 5 bases at V and 9 bases at J, with 11 bases between the two ends. The CDR3 is 12 residues long. The CDR3 DNA follows: TGTGCCAGCAGTCCCGTAGGGGGTGAGCAGTTCTTC. Translation: CASSPVGGEQFF.

V usage is TRBV7-9 and J usage is TRBJ1-4, with 7 bases identical to TRBD1. CDR1 SEHNR and CDR2 FQNEAQ come from the germline V gene (reference sequence). J was trimmed by 0 bases and V by 8 bases; bases with no gene match: 3. The CDR3 is made up of 14 amino acids. The CDR3 loop is CASSGTATNEKLFF. The DNA for the CDR3 is TGTGCCAGCTCGGGGACAGCAACTAATGAAAAACTGTTTTTT.

The chain couples TRBV7-8 to TRBJ2-5; tentative D call: TRBD2 (5 bases). Germline V CDR1 and CDR2: SGHVS, FQNEAQ. Trimming pared 4 bases from V and 4 bases from J, leaving 19 bases between. The CDR3 length is 16 residues. CDR3 protein: CASSSLAGTWGETQYF. CDR3 coding DNA: TGTGCCAGCAGCTCCCTGGCGGGCACATGGGGAGAGACCCAGTACTTC.

This clonotype was observed many times. V is TRBV7-6 and J is TRBJ2-1, with D maybe TRBD1 (5 bases). CDR1 is SGHVS and CDR2 is FNYEAQ in the germline V gene. V dropped 5 bases and J dropped 5 bases, with 16 bases sitting between them. The CDR3 sequence is 15 residues long. CDR3 coding DNA: TGTGCCAGCAGCCCCCAGGGATACGAAGACAATGAGCAGTTCTTC. Amino acid sequence: CASSPQGYEDNEQFF.

The chain has TRBV9 and TRBJ1-1; tentative D call: TRBD1 (5 bases). V was shortened by 2 bases and J by 0 bases, with 23 bases between the two germline ends. CDR1 is SGDLS, CDR2 YYNGEE, per germline. The CDR3 totals 19 residues. The chain's CDR3 is CASSVLDPGLGGVNTEAFF. The CDR3 nucleotides read TGTGCCAGCAGCGTCCTAGATCCGGGCCTCGGAGGGGTGAACACTGAAGCTTTCTTT.